The clone carrying this T cell receptor beta chain appeared a few times. This entry belongs to a study of T cells in Graves' hyperthyroidism and ophthalmopathy. Graves' hyperthyroidism is called stable when ophthalmopathy does not progress within 18 months. Thyroid ultrasound, orbital computed tomography, clinical symptoms, and serum thyroxine and TRAb underpinned diagnoses. It was less than 13 ml of fresh peripheral blood that supplied the PBMCs. This CDR3 is 16 amino acids long. J gave up 1 base and V 5 bases, and 8 bases lay outside the gene matches. CDR1 PRHDT and CDR2 FYEKMQ come from the germline V gene (reference sequence). RNA transcripts gave rise to amplified TCR beta CDR3 regions. The HTBI set primed first-round TCR CDR3 RT-PCR. TCRdb reprocessed the multiplex PCR reads via MiXCR and lists one record per CDR3 protein. Of 600,000 to 900,000 distinct CDR3 sequences listed, 16% are singletons.

Sample: blood. The clonotype originates from a man between 18 and 35 years old with Graves' hyperthyroidism. This chain links TRBV13 with TRBJ2-7; 10 nucleotides align to TRBD1. The CDR3 region is CASSARDRGKSYEQYF. The CDR3, as DNA: TGTGCCAGCAGCGCACGGGACAGGGGAAAATCCTACGAGCAGTACTTC.